This passage covers 17 T cell receptor beta chains from one sample sequenced in a study of cytomegalovirus exposure and HLA in healthy donors. The PCR contained 60 Vbeta and 13 Jbeta primers. Assay: immunoSEQ multiplex PCR; the TCRdb copy retains only in-frame clones and omits some. The sample holds roughly 73,000 clones; around 75% are singletons and the top ten take over 10%. Sequenced sample: PBMCs. The receptors here all came from a man aged 70-80 years in good health and CMV-seronegative.

The chain carries TRBV5-1 and TRBJ1-2; 7 bases are a match to TRBD1. V lost 7 bases and J lost 4; bases outside the gene matches: 13. The CDR3 length is 15 residues. Germline values: CDR1 SGHRS, CDR2 YFSETQ. Here the CDR3 reads CASRPEGQSFYGYTF. CDR3 coding DNA: TGCGCCAGCCGACCGGAGGGACAGAGCTTCTATGGCTACACCTTC.

The gene calls are TRBV10-3 and TRBJ2-2, with D unclear. Between the trimmed V and J ends, which lost 4 bases and 1 base, there was a span of 7 bases. Germline V CDR1 and CDR2: ENHRY, SYGVKD. The CDR3 runs 14 residues. CDR3 DNA: TGTGCCATCAGTGTCCAGGAGAACACCGGGGAGCTGTTTTTT. Its protein is CAISVQENTGELFF.

This chain uses TRBV7-2 with TRBJ2-1; 13 nucleotides align to TRBD2. Germline loops: CDR1 SGHTA, CDR2 FQGNSA. This CDR3 has 15 residues. V shed 6 bases and J 9 bases; nucleotides not matched to a gene: 8. In DNA, the CDR3 is TGTGCCAGCAGGCCTCCGGGACTAGCGGGGAGTGAGCAGTTCTTC. As protein: CASRPPGLAGSEQFF.

CDR3 sequence reads: CASRTGAVSEQYF. CDR3 DNA sequence: TGTGCCAGCAGGACAGGCGCTGTTAGCGAGCAGTACTTC. This chain uses TRBV27 with TRBJ2-7, with D maybe TRBD1 (6 bases). The CDR3 is 13 residues long. Trimming took 6 bases from V and 6 from J, leaving 15 bases between them. The V gene's germline CDR1 is MNHEY and CDR2 SMNVEV (reference sequence).

The chain combines TRBV10-3 with TRBJ1-1; D is possibly TRBD1 (5 bases). The CDR3 extends over 14 amino acids. The V end lost 3 bases, the J end lost 4 bases, and 12 bases lay between the germline ends. Germline CDR1 is ENHRY and CDR2 is SYGVKD. CDR3 bases: TGTGCCATCAGTGACGGCAGGGTTTCCACTGAAGCTTTCTTT. Translation gives CAISDGRVSTEAFF.

The chain is built from TRBV11-2 and TRBJ2-1; D remains unclear. Germline V lookup: CDR1 SGHAT, CDR2 FQNNGV. The CDR3 sequence is 14 residues long. V was shortened by 0 bases and J by 6 bases, with 9 bases between the two germline ends. In DNA, the CDR3 is TGTGCCAGCAGCTTAGATCTGTTGTCCAATGAGCAGTTCTTC. Its translation is CASSLDLLSNEQFF.

This chain connects TRBV6-5 to TRBJ1-6; D might be TRBD1 (6 bases). The germline V and J ends were trimmed by 5 bases and 5 bases, with 10 bases remaining between them. The germline V gene has CDR1 MNHEY and CDR2 SVGAGI. The CDR3 has 14 amino acids. The CDR3 loop is CASSRDINNSPLHF. CDR3 nucleotides: TGTGCCAGCAGTCGGGACATAAATAATTCACCCCTCCACTTT.

This sequence joins TRBV5-6 and TRBJ1-1; 12 nucleotides match TRBD1. This CDR3 is built from 16 residues. CDR1 and CDR2 (germline): SGHDT, YYEEEE. J gave up 5 bases and V 0 bases, and 5 bases lay outside the gene matches. The CDR3 DNA sequence: TGTGCCAGCAGCTTGGGAGGGGACAGGGGGCGTACTGAAGCTTTCTTT. Translated: CASSLGGDRGRTEAFF.

This clone was found once. The V call is TRBV30, the J call TRBJ2-7, with D unclear. The germline gives CDR1 GTSNPN, CDR2 SVGIG (reference sequence). This CDR3 spans 12 amino acids. V lost 1 base and J 2 bases, leaving 6 bases between the germline ends. This chain's CDR3 is CAWSGAAYEQYF. CDR3 sequence (DNA): TGTGCCTGGAGTGGGGCAGCCTACGAGCAGTACTTC.

This chain connects TRBV9 to TRBJ2-6; no clear D gene. Germline lookup yields CDR1 SGDLS and CDR2 YYNGEE. Between the trimmed V and J ends, which lost 0 bases and 4 bases, there was a span of 5 bases. The CDR3 runs to 14 residues. CDR3 bases: TGTGCCAGCAGCGTAGTTTCAGGGGCCAACGTCCTGACTTTC. The encoded protein is CASSVVSGANVLTF.

This clone was found once. The CDR3 loop reads CASSDDRVGNQPQHF. CDR3 DNA sequence: TGTGCCAGTAGTGATGACAGGGTGGGCAATCAGCCCCAGCATTTT. This chain connects TRBV19 to TRBJ1-5; 7 positions agree with TRBD1. Germline CDR1 reads LNHDA; CDR2 reads SQIVND (reference sequence). V lost 5 bases and J lost 2; bases outside the gene matches: 6. The CDR3 loop spans 15 amino acids.

This CDR3 is CASGLSGYTF. As DNA, the CDR3 is TGTGCCAGCGGCCTCTCCGGCTACACCTTC. The rearrangement links TRBV5-8 to TRBJ1-2; D uncertain. This CDR3 comprises 10 residues. Germline V CDR1 and CDR2: SGHTS, YDEGEE. The V end lost 7 bases, the J end lost 8 bases, and 9 bases lay between the germline ends.

The chain links TRBV14 to TRBJ1-1; TRBD1 is a possible D gene (6 bases). Germline lookup yields CDR1 SGHDN and CDR2 FVKESK. This CDR3 contains 14 residues. Trimming removed 2 bases from V and 4 bases from J, with 11 bases in between. Here the CDR3 reads CASSQNRVGTEAFF. CDR3 nucleotide sequence: TGTGCCAGCAGCCAAAACAGGGTGGGCACTGAAGCTTTCTTT.

On this clone itself: Its ends do not fully match the called genes, so a read error is possible. V and J are TRBV11-2 and TRBJ2-1; 8 bases fit TRBD2. Germline V gene sequence: CDR1 SGHAT, CDR2 FQNNGV. This CDR3 has 14 residues. The CDR3 region is CASSLEGGGGFQFF. Written as DNA, the CDR3 is TGTGCCAGCAGTTTAGAGGGGGGCGGGGGGTTCCAGTTCTTC. Looking up the rest from reference TRBV11-2 and TRBJ2-1 gives the full variable domain: EAGVAQSPRYKIIEKRQSVAFWCNPISGHATLYWYQQILGQGPKLLIQFQNNGVVDDSQLPKDRFSAERLKGVDSTLKIQPAKLEDSAVYLCASSLEGGGGFQFFGPGTRLTVL.

For this clone: At one end the junction does not follow the germline gene, possibly because of a read error. V is TRBV30 and J is TRBJ2-3, with TRBD2 matching over 12 bases. The CDR3 sequence is 19 residues long. The germline V gene has CDR1 GTSNPN and CDR2 SVGIG (reference sequence). The CDR3 reads CAWFYGGLAGGPSRRYAVF. CDR3 nucleotides: TGTGCCTGGTTCTACGGTGGCCTAGCGGGAGGGCCCTCGAGAAGATACGCAGTATTT. The full variable domain, rest sourced from reference TRBV30 and TRBJ2-3, is SQTIHQWPATLVQPVGSPLSLECTVEGTSNPNLYWYRQAAGRGLQLLFYSVGIGQISSEVPQNLSASRPQDRQFILSSKKLLLSDSGFYLCAWFYGGLAGGPSRRYAVFGPGTRLTVL.

The chain combines TRBV7-2 with TRBJ2-3; the D gene is possibly TRBD1 (6 bases). CDR3 length: 12 residues. Trimming removed 5 bases at V and 9 bases at J, with 12 bases between. Germline CDR1 SGHTA, CDR2 FQGNSA. The CDR3 DNA follows: TGTGCCAGCAGCGCAGCGGACAGAACGCAGTATTTT. This gives the protein CASSAADRTQYF.

A few counts support this clone. The chain links TRBV21-1 to TRBJ1-1; the table names TRBD1, a call not compared with the DNA. TRBV21-1 is labeled a pseudogene. This CDR3 comprises 15 residues. The CDR3 reads CASSSRQAKNTEAFF. The CDR3 DNA is TGTGCCAGCAGCTCCCGACAGGCCAAGAACACTGAAGCTTTCTTT.